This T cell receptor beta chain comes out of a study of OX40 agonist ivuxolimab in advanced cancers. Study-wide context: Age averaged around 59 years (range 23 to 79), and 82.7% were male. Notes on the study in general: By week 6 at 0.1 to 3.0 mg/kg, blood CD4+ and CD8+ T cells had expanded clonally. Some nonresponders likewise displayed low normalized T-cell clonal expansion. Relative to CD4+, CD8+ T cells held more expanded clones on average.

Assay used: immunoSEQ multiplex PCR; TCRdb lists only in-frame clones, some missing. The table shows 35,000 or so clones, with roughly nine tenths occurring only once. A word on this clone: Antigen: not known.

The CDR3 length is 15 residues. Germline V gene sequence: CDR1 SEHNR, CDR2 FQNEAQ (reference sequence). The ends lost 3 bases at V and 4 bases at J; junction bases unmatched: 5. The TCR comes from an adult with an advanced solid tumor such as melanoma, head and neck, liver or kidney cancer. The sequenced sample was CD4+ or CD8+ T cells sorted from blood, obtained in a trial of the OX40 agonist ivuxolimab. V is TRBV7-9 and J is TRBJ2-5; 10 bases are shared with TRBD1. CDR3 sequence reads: CASSFPRTGGETQYF. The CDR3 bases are TGTGCCAGCAGCTTCCCTAGGACAGGGGGAGAGACCCAGTACTTC.